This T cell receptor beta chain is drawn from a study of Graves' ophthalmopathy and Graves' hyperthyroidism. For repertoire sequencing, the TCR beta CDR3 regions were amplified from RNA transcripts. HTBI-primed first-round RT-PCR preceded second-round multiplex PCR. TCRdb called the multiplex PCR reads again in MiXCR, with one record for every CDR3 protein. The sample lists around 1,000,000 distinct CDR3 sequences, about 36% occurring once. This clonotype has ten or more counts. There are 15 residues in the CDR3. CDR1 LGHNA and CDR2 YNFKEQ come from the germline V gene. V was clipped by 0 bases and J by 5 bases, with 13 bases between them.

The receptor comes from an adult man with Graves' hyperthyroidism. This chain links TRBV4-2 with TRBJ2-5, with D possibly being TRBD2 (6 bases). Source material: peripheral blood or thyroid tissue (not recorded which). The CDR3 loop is CASSQDGGERETQYF. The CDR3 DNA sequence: TGTGCCAGCAGCCAAGATGGAGGGGAGCGCGAGACCCAGTACTTC.